Listed here is a single T cell receptor (beta chain). The antigen it binds to is not known. No base quality information exists; no much larger clone differs at one position. The label giving this sample's time point can be read as: resected brain tissue, or blood drawn just prior to surgery. Surgery cases with the highest brain T cell transcript signatures were selected for TCR beta chain sequencing of brain tissue and, where available, blood. Patients had been treated with at least one anti-epileptic drug before surgery. TCR-sequenced patients were children with drug-resistant epilepsy due to tuberous sclerosis complex, focal cortical dysplasia, Rasmussen encephalitis or hemimegalencephaly. The brain samples were frozen blocks of fresh involved tissue resected during epilepsy surgery. The Monarch genomic DNA purification kit was used to extract bulk genomic DNA from unsorted brain tissue and whole blood.

The entry originates in a study of brain T cells in children with intractable seizures (dated by TCRdb to the early 2020s). For the wider study: A NanoString immunology panel was first used to screen resected brain tissue from 50 to 65 pediatric epilepsy surgery cases for immune gene transcripts. Among the roughly 12 selected surgery cases, eight also had pre-surgery blood sequenced, leaving four with brain tissue only.

The immunoSEQ assay was applied to genomic DNA to generate the TCR beta chain sequences. As for the original processing: CDR3 sequences that did not begin with the conserved framework cysteine at position 104 were removed by hand. Clonality was calculated as one minus the normalized Shannon's Diversity Index, with values ranging from 0 (maximal diversity) to 1 (oligoclonal). Chi-squared comparison-of-proportions tests were used to check whether the frequency of the same CDR3 differed between samples, for example brain versus blood. Public clonotypes were found by searching immuneACCESS, and the VDJdb browser was used to assess similarity to known antiviral clonotypes. TCRdb obtained this table from immuneACCESS and retained in-frame rearrangements with V and J assigned. These tables miss some clones; where compared with another copy, unresolved V genes account for less than half of the shortfall, and the remainder is unexplained. V, J and clone size were drawn from that table, and D and trimming were deduced from the DNA. Here the sample has 4,000 to 6,000 clones; about 91% occur a single time. Roughly 2% of the sample is taken by the ten largest.

Here is what the overall study found, with its caveats: Because pre- and post-surgery blood were sequenced to different depths, clones absent from the pre-surgery sample may reflect undersampling. Both public and private clones were found among the top 50 brain clonotypes, and the most abundant public CDR3 in each case closely resembled known HCMV, EBV or influenza A epitope-specific CDR3s. Viral specificity was inferred solely from CDR3 sequence similarity, and the HCMV serostatus of the patients was not known.

Via the germline V gene, CDR1 is MNHEY and CDR2 SVGAGI. Taken from cysteine to phenylalanine, the CDR3 has 16 residues. Only CDR3 DNA remains: 48 bases, in frame from the first base. V is reduced by 0 bases and J by 3 bases, leaving a spacing of 14 bases between them. The V and J segments used are TRBV6-5 and TRBJ2-5; perhaps TRBD1 is the D gene, with 7 bases matching. The sequences come from resected brain tissue, collected at surgery. The sequence was obtained from a boy under three years old with focal cortical dysplasia and intractable seizures. In nucleotide form, the sequence is TGTGCCAGCAGTTACTCGGGCCAGGGGGGAAAAGAGACCCAGTACTTC. Translated, it reads CASSYSGQGGKETQYF.